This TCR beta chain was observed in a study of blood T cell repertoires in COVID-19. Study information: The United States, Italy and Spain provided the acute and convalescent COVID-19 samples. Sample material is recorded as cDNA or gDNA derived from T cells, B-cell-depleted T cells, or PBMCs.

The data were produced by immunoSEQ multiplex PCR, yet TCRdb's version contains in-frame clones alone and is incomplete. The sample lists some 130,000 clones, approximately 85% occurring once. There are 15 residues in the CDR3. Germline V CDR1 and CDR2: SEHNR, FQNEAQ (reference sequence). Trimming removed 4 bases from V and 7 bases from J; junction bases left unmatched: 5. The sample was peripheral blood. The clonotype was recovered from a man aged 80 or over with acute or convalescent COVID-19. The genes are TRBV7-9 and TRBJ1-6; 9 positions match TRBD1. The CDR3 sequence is CASSSQGARNSPLHF. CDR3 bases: TGTGCCAGCAGCTCACAGGGGGCGCGGAATTCACCCCTCCACTTT. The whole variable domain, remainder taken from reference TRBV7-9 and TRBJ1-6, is DTGVSQNPRHKITKRGQNVTFRCDPISEHNRLYWYRQTLGQGPEFLTYFQNEAQLEKSRLLSDRFSAERPKGSFSTLEIQRTEQGDSAMYLCASSSQGARNSPLHFGNGTRLTVT.